Below are 25 T cell receptor beta chains sequenced from a single sample in a study of blood T cell repertoires in COVID-19. Using immunoSEQ multiplex PCR, the repertoire was profiled, and TCRdb retains in-frame clones only, with some absent. This repertoire shows hundreds of thousands of clones, around 88% found once; its top ten account for around 13%. Material: peripheral blood. The receptors were gathered from a woman between 65 and 79 years old with COVID-19, enrolled during active disease.

This chain links TRBV19 with TRBJ2-5; 10 bases match TRBD2. The CDR3 consists of 15 residues. From germline, CDR1 is LNHDA and CDR2 SQIVND (reference sequence). J was trimmed by 1 base and V by 5 bases; bases with no gene match: 4. This chain's CDR3 is CASSRSGGVQETQYF. Here the CDR3 DNA reads TGTGCCAGTAGTCGCAGCGGGGGGGTCCAAGAGACCCAGTACTTC.

V gene TRBV5-4 combines with J gene TRBJ2-7; D may be TRBD2 (6 bases). The V end lost 4 bases, the J end lost 3 bases, and 20 bases lay between the germline ends. The CDR3 spans 16 residues. Germline-derived CDR1 and CDR2 are SGHNT and YYREEE (reference sequence). The DNA for the CDR3 is TGTGCCAGCAGCAGTCCTGAGGAGGGGCCCTTCTACGAGCAGTACTTC. It encodes CASSSPEEGPFYEQYF.

This chain connects TRBV7-8 to TRBJ2-2, with TRBD1 matching 10 bases. The CDR3 covers 18 residues. Germline V gives CDR1 SGHVS, CDR2 FQNEAQ. The J segment lost 1 base and the V segment lost 1 base, leaving 6 bases of the junction unmatched. The CDR3: CASSLEGQGLGNTGELFF. The CDR3 DNA reads TGTGCCAGCAGCTTAGAGGGACAGGGGTTGGGGAACACCGGGGAGCTGTTTTTT.

The CDR3 region is CASRRQPGQDNEQFF. Written as DNA, the CDR3 is TGTGCCAGCAGACGTCAACCGGGACAGGACAATGAGCAGTTCTTC. The chain has TRBV6-5 and TRBJ2-1, with 8 bases fitting TRBD1. V was pared by 6 bases and J by 5 bases, with 9 bases of the junction left unmatched. The germline gives CDR1 MNHEY, CDR2 SVGAGI. The CDR3 runs to 15 residues.

The rearrangement joins TRBV12-3 or TRBV12-4 to TRBJ2-5; possibly TRBD2 for D (5 bases). The germline V and J ends were trimmed by 5 bases and 2 bases, with 9 bases remaining between them. This CDR3 has 13 amino acids. CDR3 DNA sequence: TGTGCCAGCAGTAAGGACTGGCAAGAGACCCAGTACTTC. Translated, it gives CASSKDWQETQYF.

This chain links TRBV18 with TRBJ2-5; D may be TRBD2 (5 bases). Germline CDR1 is KGHSH and CDR2 is LQKENI. The V gene lost 3 bases and the J gene lost 2 bases, with 13 bases spanning the gap. CDR3 length equals 15 residues. This CDR3 is CASSPPGVRQETQYF. The CDR3 nucleotides read TGTGCCAGCTCACCCCCCGGGGTAAGGCAAGAGACCCAGTACTTC. The full variable domain, with the rest looked up from reference TRBV18 and TRBJ2-5, is NAGVMQNPRHLVRRRGQEARLRCSPMKGHSHVYWYRQLPEEGLKFMVYLQKENIIDESGMPKERFSAEFPKEGPSILRIQQVVRGDSAAYFCASSPPGVRQETQYFGPGTRLLVL.

The genes are TRBV29-1 and TRBJ1-4, with 8 bases identical to TRBD1. The CDR3 spans 12 residues. CDR1 is SQVTM, CDR2 ANQGSEA, per germline. J was trimmed by 9 bases and V by 7 bases; bases with no gene match: 7. The CDR3 DNA reads as TGCAGCGCCGCCGGACAGGGCAAAAAACTGTTTTTT. Translating it yields CSAAGQGKKLFF.

This clone was observed once. V usage is TRBV4-3 and J usage is TRBJ2-3; no reliable D call. With 0 bases removed from V and 9 bases from J, the gap between germline ends came to 4 bases. This CDR3 has 11 amino acids. CDR1 is LGHNA, CDR2 YSLEER, per germline. The CDR3 DNA sequence: TGCGCCAGCAGCCAAGATTCGACGCAGTATTTT. Its translation is CASSQDSTQYF.

In this sample, this clone turned up a few times. CDR3: CASSPPGQGMVGYTF. CDR3 bases: TGTGCCAGCTCACCACCGGGACAGGGGATGGTAGGCTACACCTTC. V gene TRBV18 combines with J gene TRBJ1-2; 10 bases are a match to TRBD1. The ends lost 0 bases at V and 8 bases at J; junction bases unmatched: 6. The CDR3 consists of 15 residues. Germline CDR1 KGHSH, CDR2 LQKENI.

This chain uses TRBV5-8 with TRBJ1-4; 9 bases fit TRBD1. Germline lookup yields CDR1 SGHTS and CDR2 YDEGEE. This CDR3 region has 16 residues. V shed 4 bases and J 7 bases; nucleotides not matched to a gene: 11. Here the CDR3 DNA reads TGTGCCAGCAGCCATATGCCGGGACAGGGAGGTGAAAAACTGTTTTTT. Protein product: CASSHMPGQGGEKLFF.

This clone was recorded a few times. The rearrangement joins TRBV12-5 to TRBJ2-1, with D uncertain. The V and J ends lost 0 bases and 7 bases respectively, with 4 bases between them. Germline-derived CDR1 and CDR2 are LGHNT and FRNRAP. The CDR3 consists of 12 residues. DNA of the CDR3: TGTGCTAGTGGTTTGGTCGGGAATGAGCAGTTCTTC. It translates to CASGLVGNEQFF.

This clone was seen a few times. The chain uses TRBV9 and TRBJ2-2; a weak D match, TRBD1 (6 bases). Trimming pared 7 bases from V and 1 base from J, leaving 14 bases between. This CDR3 comprises 15 residues. Germline CDR1 and CDR2: SGDLS and YYNGEE. The CDR3 here is CASGSGQLNTGELFF. The CDR3 DNA follows: TGTGCCAGCGGGTCCGGACAGCTGAACACCGGGGAGCTGTTTTTT.

V gene TRBV14 combines with J gene TRBJ2-5; no clear D. Germline V lookup: CDR1 SGHDN, CDR2 FVKESK. The length of the CDR3 is 11 residues. V was cut by 3 bases and J by 4 bases, with 3 bases left in between. As DNA, the CDR3 is TGTGCCAGCAGCCACTCAGAGACCCAGTACTTC. Its protein is CASSHSETQYF.

The chain joins TRBV19 to TRBJ2-2; D is possibly TRBD1 (6 bases). Germline assignment: CDR1 LNHDA and CDR2 SQIVND (reference sequence). The CDR3 totals 13 residues. Trimming shortened V by 7 bases and J by 7 bases, and 13 bases separated the two germline ends. The CDR3 region is CASNLEGDGELFF. The CDR3 nucleotides read TGTGCCAGTAACCTCGAGGGGGACGGGGAGCTGTTTTTT.

The V and J genes are TRBV4-1 and TRBJ2-3, with D perhaps TRBD1 (5 bases). The V gene lost 5 bases and the J gene lost 6 bases, with 15 bases spanning the gap. The CDR3 sequence is 14 residues long. Germline assignment: CDR1 MGHRA and CDR2 YSYEKL. As DNA, the CDR3 is TGCGCCAGCAGCGCCGGACACCCTCAGGATACGCAGTATTTT. Amino acids: CASSAGHPQDTQYF.

The gene calls are TRBV5-1 and TRBJ2-7, with D perhaps matching TRBD2 (6 bases). With 2 bases removed from V and 2 bases from J, the gap between germline ends came to 8 bases. The germline V gene encodes CDR1 SGHRS and CDR2 YFSETQ. The CDR3 runs 13 residues. The CDR3 here is CASSFAGPYEQYF. The CDR3 nucleotides read TGCGCCAGCAGCTTTGCGGGGCCCTACGAGCAGTACTTC.

This clone was found once. This chain links TRBV5-4 with TRBJ2-7; 7 positions match TRBD1. V shed 4 bases and J 3 bases; nucleotides not matched to a gene: 4. The CDR3 consists of 13 residues. Germline V lookup: CDR1 SGHNT, CDR2 YYREEE (reference sequence). The CDR3 sequence: CASSPGTVYEQYF. The DNA of the CDR3 is TGTGCCAGCAGCCCTGGGACAGTCTACGAGCAGTACTTC.

This chain joins TRBV20-1 and TRBJ2-7; TRBD1 matches 10 bases. The CDR3 has 11 amino acids. Unmatched junction bases numbered 1, after V lost 5 bases and J lost 6 bases. Looked up from germline, CDR1 is DFQATT and CDR2 is SNEGSKA (reference sequence). CDR3 bases: TGCAGTGCTCGGACAGGGGGCGAGCAGTACTTC. It codes for CSARTGGEQYF.

This chain joins TRBV4-2 and TRBJ2-3; the D is unclear. The CDR3 loop spans 12 amino acids. Trimming left V 1 base short and J 14 bases short, with 13 bases between. Germline V gene data show CDR1 as LGHNA and CDR2 as YNFKEQ. The CDR3 DNA reads TGTGCCAGCAGCCAAGTGGATGGGCCCCCGTATTTT. Protein: CASSQVDGPPYF.

This clone has more than one count but fewer than ten. The chain couples TRBV5-4 to TRBJ2-7; possible D gene TRBD1, 5 bases. Germline V gene data show CDR1 as SGHNT and CDR2 as YYREEE (reference sequence). The V end lost 3 bases, the J end lost 2 bases, and 12 bases lay between the germline ends. CDR3 length: 14 residues. CDR3: CASSSPTETYEQYF. The CDR3 DNA is TGTGCCAGCAGCTCCCCGACAGAGACCTACGAGCAGTACTTC.

The chain couples TRBV28 to TRBJ2-2; a weak D match, TRBD1 (6 bases). Trimming pared 8 bases from V and 3 bases from J, leaving 10 bases between. The V gene's germline CDR1 is MDHEN and CDR2 SYDVKM. The CDR3 spans 13 residues. CDR3 amino acids: CASDRTYTGELFF. DNA of the CDR3: TGTGCCAGCGACAGGACTTACACCGGGGAGCTGTTTTTT.

The chain recombines TRBV12-3 or TRBV12-4 with TRBJ2-1; D gene unclear. The CDR3 covers 13 residues. V was clipped by 4 bases and J by 4 bases, with 8 bases between them. CDR3 nucleotide sequence: TGTGCCAGCAGTTACAGTAGATACAATGAGCAGTTCTTC. Protein sequence: CASSYSRYNEQFF.

The rearrangement links TRBV21-1 to TRBJ1-1; the table's D call of TRBD1 was not tested on the DNA. TRBV21-1 constitutes a pseudogene. This CDR3 is built from 15 residues. CDR3 in amino acids: CASSLRDRQNTEAFF. The CDR3 DNA follows: TGTGCCAGCAGCCTCCGGGACAGGCAGAACACTGAAGCTTTCTTT.

This rearrangement joins TRBV5-4 to TRBJ1-3; 7 positions agree with TRBD1. V shed 4 bases, J shed 4 bases, and the junction held 5 bases outside the gene matches. CDR3 length: 14 amino acids. CDR1 and CDR2 (germline): SGHNT, YYREEE (reference sequence). The CDR3 region is CASSPGTDGNTIYF. CDR3 in DNA: TGTGCCAGCAGCCCAGGGACAGACGGAAACACCATATATTTT.

The chain joins TRBV28 to TRBJ2-1; TRBD2 matches 15 bases. V lost 5 bases, J lost 6 bases, and 5 bases stayed unmatched. The CDR3 has 16 amino acids. The V gene's germline CDR1 is MDHEN and CDR2 SYDVKM. The CDR3 bases are TGTGCCAGCAGTCCCTGGACTAGCGGGGGGGCCAATGAGCAGTTCTTC. Amino acid sequence: CASSPWTSGGANEQFF.